This T cell receptor beta chain was sequenced during a study of blood T cell repertoires in COVID-19. Looking at the study overall: The United States, Italy and Spain supplied acute and convalescent COVID-19 samples.

Germline V gene sequence: CDR1 LNHNV, CDR2 YYDKDF (reference sequence). The ends were cut back, 1 base at V and 5 bases at J, with 11 bases in the middle. The CDR3 extends over 14 amino acids. The method was immunoSEQ multiplex PCR; TCRdb's version includes in-frame clones alone and lacks a portion of them. The sample yields around 450,000 clones, roughly 87% seen once. Participant age was about 18 to 89 years, and participants resided in 25 or so US areas. The sequence was collected from a woman under 30 who had recovered from COVID-19. Sequenced material: PBMCs or T cells enriched from blood (not recorded which). This chain connects TRBV15 to TRBJ2-5; D perhaps matches TRBD2 (5 bases). As DNA, the CDR3 is TGTGCCACCAGCAGAGGCGGTGGGGAGGAGACCCAGTACTTC. As protein: CATSRGGGEETQYF. Looking up the rest from reference TRBV15 and TRBJ2-5 gives the full variable domain: DAMVIQNPRYQVTQFGKPVTLSCSQTLNHNVMYWYQQKSSQAPKLLFHYYDKDFNNEADTPDNFQSRRPNTSFCFLDIRSPGLGDTAMYLCATSRGGGEETQYFGPGTRLLVL.